A single sample gave rise to the 15 T cell receptor beta chains below, sequenced in a study of blood T cell repertoires in COVID-19. The method was immunoSEQ multiplex PCR; TCRdb's version includes in-frame clones alone and lacks a portion of them. The data hold approximately 210,000 clones, with under 90% observed a single time. The specimen was PBMCs or T cells enriched from blood (not recorded which). The receptors here all came from a woman aged 45-60 years with acute COVID-19.

The rearrangement joins TRBV7-2 to TRBJ2-7; D might be TRBD1 (5 bases). V was cut by 4 bases and J by 7 bases, with 17 bases left in between. Looked up from germline, CDR1 is SGHTA and CDR2 is FQGNSA. CDR3 size: 14 residues. The CDR3 loop is CASSSNNQGWEQYF. The CDR3 DNA sequence: TGTGCCAGCAGCTCAAATAACCAGGGTTGGGAGCAGTACTTC.

This clone was seen only a few times. This chain uses TRBV29-1 with TRBJ1-1, with a weak D call TRBD1 (5 bases). From germline, CDR1 is SQVTM and CDR2 ANQGSEA. Trimming removed 1 base from V and 1 base from J, with 13 bases in between. CDR3 length: 15 residues. This CDR3 reads CSVEGPATGNTEAFF. CDR3 DNA sequence: TGCAGCGTTGAAGGGCCCGCAACAGGGAACACTGAAGCTTTCTTT.

The chain has TRBV6-5 and TRBJ1-4; D remains unclear. CDR1 MNHEY and CDR2 SVGAGI come from the germline V gene. The ends were cut back, 7 bases at V and 3 bases at J, with 15 bases in the middle. This CDR3 is built from 15 residues. The CDR3 DNA follows: TGTGCCAGCAAGCGGCGGCCAATAGCTAATGAAAAACTGTTTTTT. Translation: CASKRRPIANEKLFF.

The chain joins TRBV27 to TRBJ1-1; D unclear. The germline V gene has CDR1 MNHEY and CDR2 SMNVEV (reference sequence). This CDR3 contains 15 residues. V lost 2 bases, J lost 4 bases, and 14 bases lay in between. CDR3 nucleotides: TGTGCCAGCAGTTTAGGTTTCGGGATTGGCACTGAAGCTTTCTTT. It yields the protein CASSLGFGIGTEAFF.

In DNA form, the CDR3 reads TGTGCCAGCAGCAACACAGGGGGCAGCGACGAGCAGTACTTC. Residues: CASSNTGGSDEQYF. The chain links TRBV7-9 to TRBJ2-7; the match to TRBD1 covers 9 bases. The CDR3 length is 14 residues. V trimming: 5 bases; J trimming: 5 bases; junction bases outside the gene matches: 7. CDR1 is SEHNR and CDR2 is FQNEAQ in the germline V gene (reference sequence).

The V and J genes are TRBV11-2 and TRBJ2-7, with 7 nucleotides matching TRBD1. The trim removed 5 bases at V and 5 bases at J, leaving 6 bases unmatched. The CDR3 runs 13 residues. Germline CDR1 SGHAT, CDR2 FQNNGV. The CDR3 reads CASSRGTADEQYF. The CDR3, as DNA: TGTGCCAGCAGCAGGGGGACAGCGGACGAGCAGTACTTC. The entire variable domain, with the rest obtained from reference TRBV11-2 and TRBJ2-7, is as follows: EAGVAQSPRYKIIEKRQSVAFWCNPISGHATLYWYQQILGQGPKLLIQFQNNGVVDDSQLPKDRFSAERLKGVDSTLKIQPAKLEDSAVYLCASSRGTADEQYFGPGTRLTVT.

This clone was seen only a few times. The gene calls are TRBV18 and TRBJ2-7, with TRBD2 matching 8 bases. This CDR3 has 15 amino acids. The V segment lost 3 bases and the J segment 4 bases; nucleotides outside the gene matches: 8. Germline-derived CDR1 and CDR2 are KGHSH and LQKENI. The DNA for the CDR3 is TGTGCCAGCTCACCGGTAAAGCGGGAGCTGTACGAGCAGTACTTC. Translating it yields CASSPVKRELYEQYF.

The gene calls are TRBV18 and TRBJ2-5, with D maybe TRBD1 (6 bases). The CDR3 is 15 residues long. Trimming cost V 1 base and J 1 base, with 10 bases left between them. CDR1 and CDR2 from the germline V gene are KGHSH and LQKENI. For the CDR3, the DNA is TGTGCCAGCTCACCACAAAGCAGGGGCCAAGAGACCCAGTACTTC. As protein: CASSPQSRGQETQYF. The full variable domain, its missing parts supplied by reference TRBV18 and TRBJ2-5, is NAGVMQNPRHLVRRRGQEARLRCSPMKGHSHVYWYRQLPEEGLKFMVYLQKENIIDESGMPKERFSAEFPKEGPSILRIQQVVRGDSAAYFCASSPQSRGQETQYFGPGTRLLVL.

The CDR3 protein is CASRTGLAPPEQYF. The CDR3 coding sequence is TGTGCCAGCAGAACAGGACTAGCTCCCCCCGAGCAGTACTTC. This sequence joins TRBV27 and TRBJ2-7, with 8 bases that match TRBD2. CDR3 size: 14 residues. The ends lost 6 bases at V and 6 bases at J; junction bases unmatched: 10. Per the germline V gene, CDR1 is MNHEY and CDR2 is SMNVEV (reference sequence).

The chain couples TRBV6-2 or TRBV6-3 to TRBJ1-5; D possibly corresponds to TRBD1 (6 bases). The germline V gene has CDR1 MNHEY and CDR2 SVGEGT. The CDR3 totals 18 residues. V was shortened by 0 bases and J by 4 bases, with 19 bases between the two germline ends. This chain's CDR3 is CASSYSLQGSGANQPQHF. The CDR3 DNA reads as TGTGCCAGCAGTTACTCCTTACAGGGCTCAGGGGCTAATCAGCCCCAGCATTTT.

There are a few counts of this clone. CDR3 DNA sequence: TGTGCCACCAGTGATCGAGGACGAGGGTCAGATACGCAGTATTTT. Protein sequence: CATSDRGRGSDTQYF. The chain employs TRBV24-1 and TRBJ2-3; perhaps TRBD2 as D (5 bases). The CDR3 is 15 residues long. The V gene lost 3 bases and the J gene lost 4 bases, with 13 bases spanning the gap. CDR1 KGHDR and CDR2 SFDVKD come from the germline V gene.

The chain is built from TRBV27 and TRBJ1-5, with 7 bases matching TRBD1. CDR1 and CDR2 (germline): MNHEY, SMNVEV (reference sequence). This CDR3 spans 16 amino acids. The V segment lost 5 bases and the J segment 5 bases; nucleotides outside the gene matches: 12. This chain's CDR3 is CASSPADQGGDQPQHF. CDR3 DNA: TGTGCCAGCAGTCCAGCCGATCAGGGGGGAGATCAGCCCCAGCATTTT.

V is TRBV5-1 and J is TRBJ1-3; D is unresolved. V was trimmed by 3 bases and J by 0 bases, leaving 16 bases between them. Germline V lookup: CDR1 SGHRS, CDR2 YFSETQ. The CDR3 runs to 17 residues. As DNA, the CDR3 is TGCGCCAGCAGCTCCATAAACAGAGATAGCTCTGGAAACACCATATATTTT. Translated, it gives CASSSINRDSSGNTIYF.

This clone has a count of ten or more. The same CDR3 arises from other DNA sequences in this sample as well. This chain connects TRBV7-9 to TRBJ1-2; 9 positions match TRBD1. CDR3 length: 14 residues. Trimming cost V 3 bases and J 3 bases; bases outside gene matches: 2. From germline, CDR1 is SEHNR and CDR2 FQNEAQ (reference sequence). This CDR3 is CASSLGQGDYGYTF. Here the CDR3 DNA reads TGTGCCAGCAGCTTGGGACAGGGTGACTATGGCTACACCTTC.

Turning to this clone: It is likely a read error: a sequence one base away is far more abundant. V is TRBV6-5 and J is TRBJ1-1; D might be TRBD1 (6 bases). V was clipped by 6 bases and J by 1 base, with 9 bases between them. Germline loops: CDR1 MNHEY, CDR2 SVGAGI. CDR3 length: 13 residues. This CDR3 is CASSPQGNTEAFF. CDR3 DNA sequence: TGTGCCAGCAGCCCACAGGGGAACACTGAAGCTTTCTTT.